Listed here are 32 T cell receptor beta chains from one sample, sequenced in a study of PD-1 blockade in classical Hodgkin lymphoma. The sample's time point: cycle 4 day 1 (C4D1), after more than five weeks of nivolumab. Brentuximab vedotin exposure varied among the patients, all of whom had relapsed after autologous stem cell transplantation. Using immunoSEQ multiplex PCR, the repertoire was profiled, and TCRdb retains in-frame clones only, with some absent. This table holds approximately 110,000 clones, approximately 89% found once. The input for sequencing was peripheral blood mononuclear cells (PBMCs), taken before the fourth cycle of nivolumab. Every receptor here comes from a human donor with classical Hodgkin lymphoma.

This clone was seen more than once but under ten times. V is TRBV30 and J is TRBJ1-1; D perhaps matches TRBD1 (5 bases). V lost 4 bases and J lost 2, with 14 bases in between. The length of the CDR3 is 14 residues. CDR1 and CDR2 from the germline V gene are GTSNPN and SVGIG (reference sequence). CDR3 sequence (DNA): TGTGCCTGGATCGACCCGGGACTTAACACTGAAGCTTTCTTT. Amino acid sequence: CAWIDPGLNTEAFF.

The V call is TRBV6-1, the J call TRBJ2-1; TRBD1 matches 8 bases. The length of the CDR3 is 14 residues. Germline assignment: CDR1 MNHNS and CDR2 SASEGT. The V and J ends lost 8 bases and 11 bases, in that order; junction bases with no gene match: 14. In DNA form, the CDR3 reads TGTGCCAGCGGATACATAGCCAGACAGGGGAAGCAGTTCTTC. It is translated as CASGYIARQGKQFF.

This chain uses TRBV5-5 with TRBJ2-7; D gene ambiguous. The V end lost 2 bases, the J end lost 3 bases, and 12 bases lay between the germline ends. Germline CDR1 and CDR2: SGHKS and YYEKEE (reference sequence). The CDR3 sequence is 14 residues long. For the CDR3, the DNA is TGTGCCAGCAGCTTCAACCGGGTGAACTACGAGCAGTACTTC. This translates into CASSFNRVNYEQYF.

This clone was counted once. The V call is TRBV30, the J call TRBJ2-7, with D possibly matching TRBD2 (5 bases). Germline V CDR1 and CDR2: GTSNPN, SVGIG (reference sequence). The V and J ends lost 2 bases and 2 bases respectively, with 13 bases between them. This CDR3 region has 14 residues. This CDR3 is CAWSTMGAAYEQYF. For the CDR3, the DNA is TGTGCCTGGAGTACAATGGGAGCAGCCTACGAGCAGTACTTC.

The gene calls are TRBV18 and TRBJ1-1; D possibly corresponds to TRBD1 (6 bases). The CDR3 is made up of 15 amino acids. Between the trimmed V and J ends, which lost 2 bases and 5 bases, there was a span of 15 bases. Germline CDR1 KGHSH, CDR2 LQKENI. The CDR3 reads CASSPNNRVGTEAFF. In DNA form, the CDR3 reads TGTGCCAGCTCACCAAACAACAGGGTGGGGACTGAAGCTTTCTTT.

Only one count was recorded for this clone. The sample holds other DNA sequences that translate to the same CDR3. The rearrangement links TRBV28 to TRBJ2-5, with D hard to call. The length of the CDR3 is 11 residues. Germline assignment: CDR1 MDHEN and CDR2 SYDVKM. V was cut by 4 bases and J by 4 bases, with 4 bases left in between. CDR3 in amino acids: CASSWGETQYF. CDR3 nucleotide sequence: TGTGCCAGCAGTTGGGGAGAGACCCAGTACTTC.

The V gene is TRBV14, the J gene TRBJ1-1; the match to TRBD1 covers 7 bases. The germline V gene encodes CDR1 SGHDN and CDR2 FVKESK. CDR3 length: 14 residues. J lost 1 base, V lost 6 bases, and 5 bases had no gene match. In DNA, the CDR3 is TGTGCCAGCAGTTTTTACAGGGGGAACACTGAAGCTTTCTTT. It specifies CASSFYRGNTEAFF.

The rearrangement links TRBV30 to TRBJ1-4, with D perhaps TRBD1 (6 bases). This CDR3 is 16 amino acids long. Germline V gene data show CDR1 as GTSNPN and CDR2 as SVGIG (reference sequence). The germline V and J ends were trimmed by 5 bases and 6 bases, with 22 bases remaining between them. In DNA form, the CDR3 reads TGTGCCTGGGACTACTTAGGGACACCACGACATGAAAAACTGTTTTTT. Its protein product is CAWDYLGTPRHEKLFF.

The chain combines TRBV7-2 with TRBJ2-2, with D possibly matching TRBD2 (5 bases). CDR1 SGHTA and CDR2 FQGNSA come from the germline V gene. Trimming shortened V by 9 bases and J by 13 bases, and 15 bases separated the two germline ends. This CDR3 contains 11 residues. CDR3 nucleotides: TGTGCCAGTTCGGGGAGTTACACGCTGTTTTTT. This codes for CASSGSYTLFF.

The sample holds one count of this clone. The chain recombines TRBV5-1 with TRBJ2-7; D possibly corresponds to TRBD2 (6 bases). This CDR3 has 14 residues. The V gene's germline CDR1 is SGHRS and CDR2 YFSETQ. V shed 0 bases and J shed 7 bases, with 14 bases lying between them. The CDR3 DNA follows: TGCGCCAGCAGCTTGGGGAGGGAGCCGGGGGAGCAGTACTTC. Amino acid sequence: CASSLGREPGEQYF.

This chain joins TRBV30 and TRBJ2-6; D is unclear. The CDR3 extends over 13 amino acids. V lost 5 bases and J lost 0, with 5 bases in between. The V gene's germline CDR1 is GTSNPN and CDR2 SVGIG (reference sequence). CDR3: CAWDSSGANVLTF. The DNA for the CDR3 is TGTGCCTGGGATTCCTCTGGGGCCAACGTCCTGACTTTC.

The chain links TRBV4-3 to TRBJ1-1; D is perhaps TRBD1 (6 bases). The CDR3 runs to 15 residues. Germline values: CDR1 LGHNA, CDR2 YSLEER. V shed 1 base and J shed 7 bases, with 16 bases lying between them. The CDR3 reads CASSQAADRTNEAFF. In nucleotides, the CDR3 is TGCGCCAGCAGCCAAGCCGCGGACAGAACCAATGAAGCTTTCTTT.

The CDR3 loop reads CASSTLASGRNEQFF. The DNA of the CDR3 is TGTGCCAGCAGCACGTTGGCTAGCGGGAGAAATGAGCAGTTCTTC. V gene TRBV9 combines with J gene TRBJ2-1, with 10 positions matching TRBD2. With V trimmed by 4 bases and J by 7 bases, 8 bases remained unmatched. This CDR3 has 15 amino acids. Germline V CDR1 and CDR2: SGDLS, YYNGEE.

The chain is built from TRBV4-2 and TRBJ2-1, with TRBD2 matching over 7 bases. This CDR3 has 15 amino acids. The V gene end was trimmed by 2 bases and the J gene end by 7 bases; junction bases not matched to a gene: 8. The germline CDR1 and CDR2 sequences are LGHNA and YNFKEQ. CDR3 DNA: TGTGCCAGCAGCCAAAGCGGGACGGTCGGGAATGAGCAGTTCTTC. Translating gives CASSQSGTVGNEQFF.

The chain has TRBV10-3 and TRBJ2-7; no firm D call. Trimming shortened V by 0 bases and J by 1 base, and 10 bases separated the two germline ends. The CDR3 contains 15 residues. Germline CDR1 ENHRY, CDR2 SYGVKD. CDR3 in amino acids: CAISESQILSYEQYF. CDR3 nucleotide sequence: TGTGCCATCAGTGAGTCGCAGATCTTATCCTACGAGCAGTACTTC.

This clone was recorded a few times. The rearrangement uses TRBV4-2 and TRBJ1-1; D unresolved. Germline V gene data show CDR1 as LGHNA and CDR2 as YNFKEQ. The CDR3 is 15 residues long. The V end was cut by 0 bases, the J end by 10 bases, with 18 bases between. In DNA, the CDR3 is TGTGCCAGCAGCCAAGATACAGTAAAAGGGCCTAGAGCTTTCTTT. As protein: CASSQDTVKGPRAFF.

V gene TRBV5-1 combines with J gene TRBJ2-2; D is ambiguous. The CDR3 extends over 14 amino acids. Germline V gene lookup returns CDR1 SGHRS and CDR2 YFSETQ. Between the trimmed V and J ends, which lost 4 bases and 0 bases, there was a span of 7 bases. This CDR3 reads CASSMDANTGELFF. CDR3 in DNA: TGCGCCAGCAGCATGGACGCGAACACCGGGGAGCTGTTTTTT.

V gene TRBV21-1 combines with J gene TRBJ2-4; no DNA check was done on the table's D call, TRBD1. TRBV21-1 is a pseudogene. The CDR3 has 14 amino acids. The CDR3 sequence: CASSGTEIKNIQYF. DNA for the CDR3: TGTGCCAGCAGCGGAACAGAGATAAAAAACATTCAGTACTTC.

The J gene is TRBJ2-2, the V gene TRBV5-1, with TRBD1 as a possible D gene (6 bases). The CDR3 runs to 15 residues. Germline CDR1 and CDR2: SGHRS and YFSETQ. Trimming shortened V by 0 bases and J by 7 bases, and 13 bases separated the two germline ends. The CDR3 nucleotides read TGCGCCAGCAGCTTGGCTCCGCAGGGGAACGGGGAGCTGTTTTTT. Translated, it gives CASSLAPQGNGELFF.

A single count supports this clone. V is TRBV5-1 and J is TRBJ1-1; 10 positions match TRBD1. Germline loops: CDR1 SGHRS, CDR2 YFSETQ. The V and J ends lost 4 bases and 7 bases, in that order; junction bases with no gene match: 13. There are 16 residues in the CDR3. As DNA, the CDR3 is TGCGCCAGCAGCGGGGCGGACGGGACAGGGGTTAGTGAAGCTTTCTTT. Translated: CASSGADGTGVSEAFF.

DNA of the CDR3: TGTGCCAGTAGTATTCGCGGACAGGCCTCCTCTGGAAACACCATATATTTT. Protein product: CASSIRGQASSGNTIYF. This chain connects TRBV19 to TRBJ1-3; TRBD1 matches 7 bases. The CDR3 covers 17 residues. The J segment lost 0 bases and the V segment lost 3 bases, leaving 8 bases of the junction unmatched. The germline gives CDR1 LNHDA, CDR2 SQIVND (reference sequence). The variable domain in full, with the rest retrieved from reference TRBV19 and TRBJ1-3, is DGGITQSPKYLFRKEGQNVTLSCEQNLNHDAMYWYRQDPGQGLRLIYYSQIVNDFQKGDIAEGYSVSREKKESFPLTVTSAQKNPTAFYLCASSIRGQASSGNTIYFGEGSWLTVV.

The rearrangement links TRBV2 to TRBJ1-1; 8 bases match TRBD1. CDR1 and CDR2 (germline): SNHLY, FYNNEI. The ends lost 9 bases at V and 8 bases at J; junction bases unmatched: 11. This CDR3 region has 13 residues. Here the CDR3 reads CASHGQGRAEAFF. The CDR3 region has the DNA TGTGCCAGTCATGGACAGGGCCGGGCCGAAGCTTTCTTT.

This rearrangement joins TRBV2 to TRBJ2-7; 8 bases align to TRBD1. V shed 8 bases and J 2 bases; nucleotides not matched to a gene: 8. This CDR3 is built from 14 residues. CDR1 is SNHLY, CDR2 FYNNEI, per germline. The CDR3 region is CASDGRDRTYEQYF. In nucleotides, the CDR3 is TGTGCCAGCGATGGCCGGGACAGGACCTACGAGCAGTACTTC.

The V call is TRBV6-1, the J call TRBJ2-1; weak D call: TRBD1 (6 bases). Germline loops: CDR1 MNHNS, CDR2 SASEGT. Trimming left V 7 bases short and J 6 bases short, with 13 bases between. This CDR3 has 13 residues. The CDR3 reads CASTRTEFNEQFF. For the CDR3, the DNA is TGTGCCAGCACCCGGACAGAATTCAATGAGCAGTTCTTC.

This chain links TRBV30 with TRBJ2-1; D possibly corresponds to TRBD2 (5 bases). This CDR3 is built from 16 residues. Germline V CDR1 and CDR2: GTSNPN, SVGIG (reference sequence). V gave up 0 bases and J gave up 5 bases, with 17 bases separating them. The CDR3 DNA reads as TGTGCCTGGAGTGTATTCTTGTTGGAGCGGAACAATGAGCAGTTCTTC. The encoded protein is CAWSVFLLERNNEQFF.

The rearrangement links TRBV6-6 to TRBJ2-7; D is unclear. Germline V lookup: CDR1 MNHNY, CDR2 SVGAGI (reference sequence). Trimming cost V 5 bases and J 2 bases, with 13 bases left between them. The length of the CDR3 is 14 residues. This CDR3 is CASSNPGLPYEQYF. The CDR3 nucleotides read TGTGCCAGCAGTAACCCGGGTTTACCCTACGAGCAGTACTTC.

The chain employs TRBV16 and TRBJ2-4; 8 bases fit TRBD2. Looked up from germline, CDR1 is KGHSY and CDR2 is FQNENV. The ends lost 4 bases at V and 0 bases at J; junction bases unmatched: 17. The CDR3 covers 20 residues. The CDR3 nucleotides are TGTGCCAGCAGCCCAGGCCCCCAGCGGGAGCCTGATATAGCCAAAAACATTCAGTACTTC. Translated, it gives CASSPGPQREPDIAKNIQYF. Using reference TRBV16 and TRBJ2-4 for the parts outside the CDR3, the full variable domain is GEEVAQTPKHLVRGEGQKAKLYCAPIKGHSYVFWYQQVLKNEFKFLISFQNENVFDETGMPKERFSAKCLPNSPCSLEIQATKLEDSAVYFCASSPGPQREPDIAKNIQYFGAGTRLSVL.

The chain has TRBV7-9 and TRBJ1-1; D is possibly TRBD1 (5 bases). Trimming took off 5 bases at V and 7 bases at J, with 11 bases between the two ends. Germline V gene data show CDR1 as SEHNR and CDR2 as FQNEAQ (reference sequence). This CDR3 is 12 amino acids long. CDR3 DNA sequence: TGTGCCAGCAGCACCGGGACGTATGAAGCTTTCTTT. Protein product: CASSTGTYEAFF.

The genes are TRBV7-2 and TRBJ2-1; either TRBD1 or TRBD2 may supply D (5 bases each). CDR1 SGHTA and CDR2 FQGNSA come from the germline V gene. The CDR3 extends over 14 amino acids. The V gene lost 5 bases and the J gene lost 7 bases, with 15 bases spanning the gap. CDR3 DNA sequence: TGTGCCAGCAGCCAGGGACCACTGGGGAATGAGCAGTTCTTC. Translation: CASSQGPLGNEQFF.

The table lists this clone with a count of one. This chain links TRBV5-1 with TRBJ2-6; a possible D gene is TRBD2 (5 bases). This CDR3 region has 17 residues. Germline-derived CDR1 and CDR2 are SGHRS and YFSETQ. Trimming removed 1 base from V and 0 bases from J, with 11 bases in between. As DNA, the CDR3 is TGCGCCAGCAGCTTGCTTACTAGTAGCTCTGGGGCCAACGTCCTGACTTTC. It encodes CASSLLTSSSGANVLTF.

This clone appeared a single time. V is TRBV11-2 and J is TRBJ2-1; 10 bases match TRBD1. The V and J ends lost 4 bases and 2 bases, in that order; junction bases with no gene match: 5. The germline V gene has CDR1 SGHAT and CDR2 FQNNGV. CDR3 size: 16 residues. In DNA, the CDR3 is TGTGCCAGCAGCTGGGGGACAGGGGTAACCTACAATGAGCAGTTCTTC. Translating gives CASSWGTGVTYNEQFF.

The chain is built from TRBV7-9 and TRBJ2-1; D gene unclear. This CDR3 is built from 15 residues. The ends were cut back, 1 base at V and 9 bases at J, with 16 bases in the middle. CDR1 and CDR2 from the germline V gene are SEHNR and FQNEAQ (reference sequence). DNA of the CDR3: TGTGCCAGCAGCTTAGTGGTTTCAGTTACCCCTGAGCAGTTCTTC. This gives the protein CASSLVVSVTPEQFF.